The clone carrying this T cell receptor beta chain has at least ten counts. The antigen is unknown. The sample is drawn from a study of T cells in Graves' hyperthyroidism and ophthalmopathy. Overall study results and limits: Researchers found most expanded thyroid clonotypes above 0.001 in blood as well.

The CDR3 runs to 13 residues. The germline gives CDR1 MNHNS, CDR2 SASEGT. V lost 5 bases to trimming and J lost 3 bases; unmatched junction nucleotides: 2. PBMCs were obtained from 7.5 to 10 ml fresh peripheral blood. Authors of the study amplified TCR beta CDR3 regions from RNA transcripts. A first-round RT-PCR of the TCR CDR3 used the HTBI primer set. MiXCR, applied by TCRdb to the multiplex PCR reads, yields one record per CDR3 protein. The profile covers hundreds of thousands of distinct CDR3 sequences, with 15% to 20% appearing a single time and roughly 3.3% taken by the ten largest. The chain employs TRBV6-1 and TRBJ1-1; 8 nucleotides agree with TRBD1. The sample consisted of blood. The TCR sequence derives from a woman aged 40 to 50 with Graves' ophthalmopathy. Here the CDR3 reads CASSTQGDTEAFF. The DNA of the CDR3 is TGTGCCAGCAGTACACAGGGGGACACTGAAGCTTTCTTT.